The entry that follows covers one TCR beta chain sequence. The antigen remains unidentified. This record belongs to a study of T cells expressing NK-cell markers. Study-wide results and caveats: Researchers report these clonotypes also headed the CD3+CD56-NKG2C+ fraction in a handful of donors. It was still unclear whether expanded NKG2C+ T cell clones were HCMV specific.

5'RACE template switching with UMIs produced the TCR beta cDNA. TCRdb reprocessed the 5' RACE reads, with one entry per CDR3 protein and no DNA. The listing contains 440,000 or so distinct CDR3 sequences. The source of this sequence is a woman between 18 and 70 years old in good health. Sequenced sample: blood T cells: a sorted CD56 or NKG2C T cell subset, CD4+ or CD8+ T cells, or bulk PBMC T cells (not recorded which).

CDR3 loop: CASSPSWEGRTDTQYF. The chain combines TRBV27 with TRBJ2-3; TCRdb calls TRBD2, which cannot be checked without DNA. The CDR3 sequence is 16 residues long. Per the germline V gene, CDR1 is MNHEY and CDR2 is SMNVEV (reference sequence).